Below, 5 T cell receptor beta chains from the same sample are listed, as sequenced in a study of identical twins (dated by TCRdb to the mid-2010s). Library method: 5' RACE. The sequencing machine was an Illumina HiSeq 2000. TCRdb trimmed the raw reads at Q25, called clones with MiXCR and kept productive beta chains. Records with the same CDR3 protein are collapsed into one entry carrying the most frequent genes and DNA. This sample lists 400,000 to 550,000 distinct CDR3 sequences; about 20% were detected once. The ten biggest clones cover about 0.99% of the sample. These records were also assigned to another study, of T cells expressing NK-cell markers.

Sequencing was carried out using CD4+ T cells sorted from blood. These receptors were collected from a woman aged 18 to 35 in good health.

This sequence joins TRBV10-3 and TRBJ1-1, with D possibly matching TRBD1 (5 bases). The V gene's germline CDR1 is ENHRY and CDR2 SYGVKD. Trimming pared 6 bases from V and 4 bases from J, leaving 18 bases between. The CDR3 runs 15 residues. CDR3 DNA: TGTGCCATCAGAGATCCGGGACTTATGCGCACTGAAGCTTTCTTT. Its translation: CAIRDPGLMRTEAFF.

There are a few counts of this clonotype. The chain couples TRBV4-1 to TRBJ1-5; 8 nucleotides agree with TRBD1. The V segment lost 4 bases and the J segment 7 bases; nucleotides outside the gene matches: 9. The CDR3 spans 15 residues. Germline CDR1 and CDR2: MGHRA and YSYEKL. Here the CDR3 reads CASSPGQGQEQPQHF. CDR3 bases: TGCGCCAGCAGCCCAGGACAGGGTCAGGAGCAGCCCCAGCATTTT.

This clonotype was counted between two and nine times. The CDR3 bases are TGCAGTGCTAGAGTTGTGACAGGGCGAACTGAAGCTTTCTTT. The encoded protein is CSARVVTGRTEAFF. The chain uses TRBV20-1 and TRBJ1-1; 7 bases agree with TRBD1. Germline CDR1 reads DFQATT; CDR2 reads SNEGSKA (reference sequence). Losses at the gene ends were 1 base for V and 5 bases for J; bases not matched to a gene: 7. The CDR3 sequence is 14 residues long.

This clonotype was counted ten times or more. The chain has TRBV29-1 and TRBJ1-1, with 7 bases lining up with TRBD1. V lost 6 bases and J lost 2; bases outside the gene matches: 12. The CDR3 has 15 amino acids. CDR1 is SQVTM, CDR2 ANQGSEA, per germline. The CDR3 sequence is CSVVRDSLQNTEAFF. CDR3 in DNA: TGCAGCGTAGTTAGGGACAGCCTCCAAAACACTGAAGCTTTCTTT.

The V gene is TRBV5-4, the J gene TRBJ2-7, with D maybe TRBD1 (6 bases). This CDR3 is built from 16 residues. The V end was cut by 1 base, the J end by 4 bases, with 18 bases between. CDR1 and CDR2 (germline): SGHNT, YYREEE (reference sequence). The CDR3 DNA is TGTGCCAGCAGCTTGCCCTCGGGAAAGGGGGAGTACGAGCAGTACTTC. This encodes CASSLPSGKGEYEQYF.